The 11 T cell receptor beta chains presented below share a single source sample, sequenced in a study of vaccination and CD4 T cells after COVID-19. The antigens of these receptors remain unknown. Scientists ran DNA taken from cultured CD4+ T cells through the Oncomine TCR Beta short-read assay for sequencing. Via MiXCR, TCRdb re-called the PCR reads, giving one row per CDR3 protein. The sample holds tens of thousands of distinct CDR3 sequences, about 35% seen once. The time point: late sampling 161 to 241 days after vaccination in three convalescent patients. Described treatment: roughly 11-day PBMC culture with coronavirus spike peptide pools or control peptides (ViraFEST assay). The sample was CD4+ T cells from blood, cultured in vitro, taken about 7 months after SARS-CoV-2 vaccination. The receptor set was obtained from a human donor who had recovered from COVID-19.

The V call is TRBV20-1, the J call TRBJ2-5, with D unresolved. The CDR3 consists of 15 residues. Germline loops: CDR1 DFQATT, CDR2 SNEGSKA (reference sequence). V dropped 0 bases and J dropped 0 bases, with 11 bases sitting between them. The CDR3 sequence is CSARDPGPYQETQYF. DNA for the CDR3: TGCAGTGCTAGAGATCCCGGCCCGTACCAAGAGACCCAGTACTTC.

J is TRBJ1-1 and V is TRBV6-1; D gene uncertain. Germline loops: CDR1 MNHNS, CDR2 SASEGT. V was cut by 6 bases and J by 4 bases, with 15 bases left in between. The CDR3 covers 14 residues. The chain's CDR3 is CASRKGVGGTEAFF. The CDR3 bases are TGTGCCAGCAGGAAAGGAGTAGGCGGCACTGAAGCTTTCTTT.

This clonotype was counted between two and nine times. The chain is built from TRBV15 and TRBJ1-2, with 9 bases aligning to TRBD1. Germline V gene sequence: CDR1 LNHNV, CDR2 YYDKDF (reference sequence). V shed 5 bases and J 5 bases; nucleotides not matched to a gene: 3. The CDR3 has 13 residues. CDR3: CATSQTGGYGYTF. CDR3 bases: TGTGCCACCAGCCAGACAGGGGGGTATGGCTACACCTTC.

This clonotype was seen a handful of times. The chain is built from TRBV15 and TRBJ2-7, with 10 bases identical to TRBD1. V lost 5 bases, J lost 5 bases, and 6 bases stayed unmatched. The CDR3 is made up of 14 amino acids. The V gene's germline CDR1 is LNHNV and CDR2 YYDKDF (reference sequence). The CDR3 loop is CATSWRQGADEQYF. As DNA, the CDR3 is TGTGCCACCAGCTGGAGACAGGGGGCCGACGAGCAGTACTTC.

This clonotype was counted a few times. The V call is TRBV5-8, the J call TRBJ2-7; TRBD1 matches at 10 bases. CDR1 is SGHTS, CDR2 YDEGEE, per germline. The V segment lost 4 bases and the J segment 4 bases; nucleotides outside the gene matches: 2. This CDR3 region has 13 residues. The CDR3 here is CASSRDRGYEQYF. Written as DNA, the CDR3 is TGTGCCAGCAGCCGGGACAGGGGTTACGAGCAGTACTTC. Supplemented by reference TRBV5-8 and TRBJ2-7, the full variable domain reads EAGVTQSPTHLIKTRGQQATLRCSPISGHTSVYWYQQALGLGLQFLLWYDEGEERNRGNFPPRFSGRQFPNYSSELNVNALELEDSALYLCASSRDRGYEQYFGPGTRLTVT.

This chain connects TRBV7-2 to TRBJ2-3; TRBD2 matches at 9 bases. Germline-derived CDR1 and CDR2 are SGHTA and FQGNSA. This CDR3 is 17 amino acids long. The V and J ends lost 0 bases and 1 base, in that order; junction bases with no gene match: 5. CDR3 in amino acids: CASSLAGLAGRTDTQYF. Here the CDR3 DNA reads TGTGCCAGCAGCTTAGCCGGTCTAGCGGGACGCACAGATACGCAGTATTTT.

This clonotype came up a few times. This chain's CDR3 is CASSLGGVDQPQHF. In DNA, the CDR3 is TGTGCCAGCAGCCTCGGGGGGGTAGATCAGCCCCAGCATTTT. The J gene is TRBJ1-5, the V gene TRBV5-4; the D gene is possibly TRBD1 (5 bases). Trimming left V 4 bases short and J 5 bases short, with 13 bases between. Germline V gene lookup returns CDR1 SGHNT and CDR2 YYREEE (reference sequence). The CDR3 is 14 residues long.

The CDR3 loop reads CAISDGPGTSGRTEQYF. CDR3 DNA sequence: TGTGCCATCAGTGATGGCCCAGGGACTAGCGGGAGAACCGAGCAGTACTTC. This chain joins TRBV10-3 and TRBJ2-7; 14 nucleotides agree with TRBD2. There are 17 residues in the CDR3. The germline V gene has CDR1 ENHRY and CDR2 SYGVKD. V gave up 3 bases and J gave up 6 bases; unmatched junction bases: 10.

This clonotype was seen a few times. The chain is built from TRBV20-1 and TRBJ2-5, with 14 bases fitting TRBD2. Trimming at V came to 6 bases and at J to 3 bases, leaving 21 bases not matched to a gene. Germline V CDR1 and CDR2: DFQATT, SNEGSKA (reference sequence). This CDR3 contains 20 residues. This CDR3 reads CSAGPKHGYRLAGGKETQYF. CDR3 DNA: TGCAGTGCCGGACCCAAGCACGGATACAGACTAGCGGGGGGGAAAGAGACCCAGTACTTC.

This chain uses TRBV7-9 with TRBJ1-5; 8 bases are a match to TRBD1. The CDR3 is 13 residues long. The V and J ends lost 5 bases and 5 bases, in that order; junction bases with no gene match: 2. CDR1 and CDR2 (germline): SEHNR, FQNEAQ (reference sequence). The CDR3 region is CASSGQGDQPQHF. CDR3 DNA sequence: TGTGCCAGCAGCGGACAGGGCGATCAGCCCCAGCATTTT.

This chain uses TRBV29-1 with TRBJ2-5; 8 bases are shared with TRBD1. Germline V gives CDR1 SQVTM, CDR2 ANQGSEA. J gave up 4 bases and V 5 bases, and 3 bases lay outside the gene matches. The CDR3 is 12 residues long. CDR3 region: CSVRQGIETQYF. The DNA of the CDR3 is TGCAGCGTTCGACAGGGGATAGAGACCCAGTACTTC.